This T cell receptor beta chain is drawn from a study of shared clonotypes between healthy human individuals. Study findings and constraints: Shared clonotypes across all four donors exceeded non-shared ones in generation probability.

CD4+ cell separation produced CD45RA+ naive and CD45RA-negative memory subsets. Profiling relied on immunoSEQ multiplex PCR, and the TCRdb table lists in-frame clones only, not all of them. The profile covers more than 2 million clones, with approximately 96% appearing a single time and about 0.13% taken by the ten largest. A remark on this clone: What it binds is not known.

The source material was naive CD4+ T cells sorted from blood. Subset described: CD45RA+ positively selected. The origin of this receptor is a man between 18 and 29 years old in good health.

The CDR3 here is CASSTRQGLGYTF. CDR3 DNA sequence: TGTGCCAGTAGTACAAGACAGGGGCTAGGCTACACCTTC. The rearrangement links TRBV19 to TRBJ1-2; 8 bases match TRBD1. The CDR3 covers 13 residues. Germline CDR1 reads LNHDA; CDR2 reads SQIVND (reference sequence). V was clipped by 4 bases and J by 8 bases; unmatched bases: 6.